The clone carrying this T cell receptor (beta chain) was detected once. Assay used: immunoSEQ multiplex PCR; TCRdb lists only in-frame clones, some missing. Found here are about 38,000 clones, 85% to 95% of them singletons; the top ten hold approximately 8.6%. Trimming took 3 bases from V and 2 from J, leaving 9 bases between them. CDR1 is ENHRY, CDR2 SYGVKD, per germline. The CDR3 contains 14 residues. The data originate from a study of T cell changes during pregnancy in multiple sclerosis. V and J are TRBV10-3 and TRBJ2-3; unclear D gene. The sequences come from CD8+ T cells from peripheral blood mononuclear cells, collected in the third trimester of pregnancy. The TCR comes from a female donor with multiple sclerosis, enrolled in a pregnancy study. This CDR3 reads CAISENGLTDTQYF. CDR3 coding DNA: TGTGCCATCAGTGAAAATGGCCTCACAGATACGCAGTATTTT.